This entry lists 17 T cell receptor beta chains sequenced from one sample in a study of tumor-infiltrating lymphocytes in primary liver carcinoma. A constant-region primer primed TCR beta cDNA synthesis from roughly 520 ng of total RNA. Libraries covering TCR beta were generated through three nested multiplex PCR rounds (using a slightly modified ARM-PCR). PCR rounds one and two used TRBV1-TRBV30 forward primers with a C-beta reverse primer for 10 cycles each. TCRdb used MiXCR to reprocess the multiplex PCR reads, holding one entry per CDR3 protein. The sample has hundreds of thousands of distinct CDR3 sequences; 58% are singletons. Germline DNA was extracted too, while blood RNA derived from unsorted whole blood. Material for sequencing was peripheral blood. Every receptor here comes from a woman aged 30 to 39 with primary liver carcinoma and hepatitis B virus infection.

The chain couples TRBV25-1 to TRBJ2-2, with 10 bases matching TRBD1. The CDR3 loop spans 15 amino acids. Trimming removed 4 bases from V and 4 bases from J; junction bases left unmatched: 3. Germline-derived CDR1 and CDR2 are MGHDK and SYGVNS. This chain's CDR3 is CASSGGQGGTGELFF. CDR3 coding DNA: TGTGCCAGCAGTGGAGGACAGGGGGGCACCGGGGAGCTGTTTTTT.

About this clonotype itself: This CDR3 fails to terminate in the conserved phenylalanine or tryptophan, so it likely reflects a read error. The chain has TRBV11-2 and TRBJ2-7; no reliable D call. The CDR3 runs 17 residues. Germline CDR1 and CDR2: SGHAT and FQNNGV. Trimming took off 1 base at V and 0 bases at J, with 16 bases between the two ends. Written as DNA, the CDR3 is TGTGCCAGCAGCTTAGGAGGTACAGCCCTGAGCTCCTACGAGCAGTACCTC. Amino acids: CASSLGGTALSSYEQYL.

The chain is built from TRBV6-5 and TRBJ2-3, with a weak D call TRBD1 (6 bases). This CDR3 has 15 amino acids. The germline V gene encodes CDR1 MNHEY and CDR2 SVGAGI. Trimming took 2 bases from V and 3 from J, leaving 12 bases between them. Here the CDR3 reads CASSYGGAETDTQYF. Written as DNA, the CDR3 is TGTGCCAGCAGTTACGGGGGCGCAGAAACAGATACGCAGTATTTT.

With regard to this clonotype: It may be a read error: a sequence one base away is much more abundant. CDR3 loop: CSPIQGNEKLFF. The CDR3 nucleotides are TGCAGCCCAATACAGGGAAATGAAAAACTGTTTTTT. This sequence joins TRBV29-1 and TRBJ1-4, with D possibly TRBD1 on 6 matching bases. Germline loops: CDR1 SQVTM, CDR2 ANQGSEA. Between the trimmed V and J ends, which lost 8 bases and 5 bases, there was a span of 12 bases. The CDR3 length is 12 residues.

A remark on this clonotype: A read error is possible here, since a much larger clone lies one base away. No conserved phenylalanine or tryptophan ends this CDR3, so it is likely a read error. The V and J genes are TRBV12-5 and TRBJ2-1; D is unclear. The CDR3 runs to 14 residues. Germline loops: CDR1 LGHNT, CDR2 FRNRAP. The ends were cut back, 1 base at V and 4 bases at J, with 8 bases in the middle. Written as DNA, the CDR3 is TGTGCTAGTGGTTTGGCGGCCGGGTACAATGAGCAGTTCCTC. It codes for CASGLAAGYNEQFL.

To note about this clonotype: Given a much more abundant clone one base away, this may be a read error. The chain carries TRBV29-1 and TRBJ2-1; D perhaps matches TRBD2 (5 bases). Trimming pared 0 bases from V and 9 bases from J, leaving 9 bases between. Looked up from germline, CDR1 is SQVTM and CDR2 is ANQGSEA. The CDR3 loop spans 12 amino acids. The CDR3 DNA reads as TGCAGCGTTGAAGAGACTATTCGTGAGCAGTTCTTC. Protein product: CSVEETIREQFF.

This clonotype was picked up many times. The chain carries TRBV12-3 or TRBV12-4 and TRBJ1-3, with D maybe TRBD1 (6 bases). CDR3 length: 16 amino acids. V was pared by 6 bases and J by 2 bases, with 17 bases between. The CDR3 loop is CASRRGAQGPGNTIYF. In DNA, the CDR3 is TGTGCCAGCAGAAGGGGGGCGCAAGGGCCTGGAAACACCATATATTTT.

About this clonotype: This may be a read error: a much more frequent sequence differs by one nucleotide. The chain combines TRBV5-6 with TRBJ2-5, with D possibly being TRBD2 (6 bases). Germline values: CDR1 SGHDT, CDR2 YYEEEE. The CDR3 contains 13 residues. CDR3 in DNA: TGTGTCAGCAGCCTGGCGGGGACGGAGACCCAGTACTTC. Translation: CVSSLAGTETQYF.

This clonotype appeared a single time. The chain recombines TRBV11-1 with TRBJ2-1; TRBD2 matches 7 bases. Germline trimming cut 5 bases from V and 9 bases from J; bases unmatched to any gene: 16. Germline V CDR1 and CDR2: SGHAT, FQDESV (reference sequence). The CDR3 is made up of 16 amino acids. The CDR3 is CASSGGIRDYIREQFF. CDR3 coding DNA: TGTGCCAGCAGCGGTGGAATCCGGGACTATATTCGTGAGCAGTTCTTC.

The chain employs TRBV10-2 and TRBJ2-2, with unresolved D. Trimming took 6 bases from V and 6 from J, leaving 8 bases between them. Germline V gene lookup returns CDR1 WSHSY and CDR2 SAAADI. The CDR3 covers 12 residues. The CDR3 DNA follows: TGCGCCAGCAGGATAACATCCGGGGAGCTGTTTTTT. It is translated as CASRITSGELFF.

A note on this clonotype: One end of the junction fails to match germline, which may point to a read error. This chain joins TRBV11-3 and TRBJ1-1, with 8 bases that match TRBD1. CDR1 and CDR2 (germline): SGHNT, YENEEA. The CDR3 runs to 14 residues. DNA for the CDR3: TGTGCCAGCAGCTTCATCTCAGGGGGCACTGAAGCTTTATTT. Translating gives CASSFISGGTEALF.

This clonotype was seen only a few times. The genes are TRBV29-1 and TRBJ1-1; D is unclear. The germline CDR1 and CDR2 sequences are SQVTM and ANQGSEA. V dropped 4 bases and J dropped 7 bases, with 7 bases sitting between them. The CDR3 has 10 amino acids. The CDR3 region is CSVGHIEAFF. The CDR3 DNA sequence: TGCAGCGTTGGACACATTGAAGCTTTCTTT.

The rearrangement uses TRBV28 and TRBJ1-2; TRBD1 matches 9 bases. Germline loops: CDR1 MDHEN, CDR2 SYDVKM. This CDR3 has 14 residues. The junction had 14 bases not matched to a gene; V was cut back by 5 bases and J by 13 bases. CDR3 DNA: TGTGCCAGCAGTGGGACAGGGACCAACTATAGCTGCACCTTC. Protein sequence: CASSGTGTNYSCTF.

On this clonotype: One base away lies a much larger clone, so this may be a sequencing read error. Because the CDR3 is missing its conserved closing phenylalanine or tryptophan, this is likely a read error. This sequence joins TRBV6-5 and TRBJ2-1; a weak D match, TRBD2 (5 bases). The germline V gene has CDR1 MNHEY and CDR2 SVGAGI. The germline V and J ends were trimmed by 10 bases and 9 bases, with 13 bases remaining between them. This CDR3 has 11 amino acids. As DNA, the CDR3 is TGTGCCACAACTCGGGGTGGTGAGCAGTTCCTC. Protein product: CATTRGGEQFL.

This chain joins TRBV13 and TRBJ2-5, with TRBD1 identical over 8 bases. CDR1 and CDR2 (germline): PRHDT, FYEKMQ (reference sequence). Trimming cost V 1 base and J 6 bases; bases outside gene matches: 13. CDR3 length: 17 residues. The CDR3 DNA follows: TGTGCCAGCAGCTTAGCCTCATCTTGGACAGGGCGAAAGACCCAGTACTTC. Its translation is CASSLASSWTGRKTQYF.

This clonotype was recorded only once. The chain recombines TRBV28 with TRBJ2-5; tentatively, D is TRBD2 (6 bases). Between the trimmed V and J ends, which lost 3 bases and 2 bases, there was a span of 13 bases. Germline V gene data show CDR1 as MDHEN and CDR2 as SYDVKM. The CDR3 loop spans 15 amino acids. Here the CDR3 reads CASSLLAAEQETQYF. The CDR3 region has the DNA TGTGCCAGCAGTTTGTTAGCGGCTGAACAAGAGACCCAGTACTTC.

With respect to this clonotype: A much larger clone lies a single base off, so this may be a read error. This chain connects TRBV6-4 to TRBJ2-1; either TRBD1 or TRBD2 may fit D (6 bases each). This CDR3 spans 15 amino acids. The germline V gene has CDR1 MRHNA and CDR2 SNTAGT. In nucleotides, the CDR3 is TGTGCCAGCGGTGACTCGTCGGGGGCCAAGGGGGAGCAGTTCTTC. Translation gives CASGDSSGAKGEQFF.